This is a list of T cell receptor beta chains from one sample in a study of blood T cell repertoires in COVID-19. The data were produced by immunoSEQ multiplex PCR, yet TCRdb's version contains in-frame clones alone and is incomplete. The sample yields over 150,000 clones, roughly nine tenths seen once. Sequenced material: peripheral blood. These receptors originate from a man aged 70 or older with active or convalescent COVID-19. Each CDR3 is given with its conserved first and last residue. D genes are given only for firm matches.

d_call	j_call	v_call	cdr3_aa
.	TRBJ1-6	TRBV25-1	CASSALDNSPLHF
.	TRBJ2-1	TRBV6-5	CASSYDRISSYNEQFF
.	TRBJ1-2	TRBV6-5	CASSYAFGANYGYTF
.	TRBJ1-1	TRBV20-1	CSASTGRDEAFF
TRBD2	TRBJ2-5	TRBV14	CASSPLGSGGVLETQYF
.	TRBJ1-4	TRBV11-2	CASSILGGEVNEKLFF
.	TRBJ2-2	TRBV19	CASQPLRVTSAYTGELFF
.	TRBJ1-2	TRBV3-1/TRBV3-2	CASSRGGMSYGYTF
TRBD1	TRBJ2-5	TRBV4-3	CASSQNRGGETQYF
.	TRBJ1-4	TRBV6-5	CASSYSGGTGNRKLFF
.	TRBJ2-7	TRBV28	CASRQEKRASYEQYF
TRBD2	TRBJ2-2	TRBV29-1	CSVRAGGGFNTGELFF
.	TRBJ2-5	TRBV12-3/TRBV12-4	CASSFFETQYF
.	TRBJ2-6	TRBV27	CASSPVSSGANVLTF
.	TRBJ1-2	TRBV2	CASSDVWSRIYGYTF
TRBD1	TRBJ1-5	TRBV18	CASSPGQGNQPQHF
.	TRBJ1-1	TRBV24-1	CATTGPNTEAFF
.	TRBJ1-1	TRBV7-3	CASSLTSTSLMLNTEAFF
.	TRBJ2-2	TRBV15	CATRRQAGTGELFF
.	TRBJ1-2	TRBV6-5	CASTLQGLNYGYTF
TRBD1	TRBJ1-1	TRBV11-1	CASSQGQGVMNTEAFF
.	TRBJ1-3	TRBV10-3	CAISEGSSGNTIYF
.	TRBJ1-1	TRBV5-1	CASSRAAMNTEAFF